This T cell receptor beta chain came from a study of blood T cell repertoires in COVID-19. The overall study: Researchers got acute and convalescent COVID-19 samples from the United States, Italy and Spain.

The repertoire was sequenced with immunoSEQ multiplex PCR; TCRdb's copy has only in-frame clones and lacks some. Of 350,000 or so clones listed, roughly 90% are singletons. The CDR3 has 15 residues. Per the germline V gene, CDR1 is LGHDT and CDR2 is YNNKEL (reference sequence). V trimming: 4 bases; J trimming: 3 bases; junction bases outside the gene matches: 6. Across 20 to 25 US areas, participants ranged in age from roughly 18 to 95 years. Two negative PCRs, clearance, or symptom resolution had been documented for recovered Cohort 3 donors. This TCR derives from a woman in her 30s who had recovered from COVID-19. The chain links TRBV3-1 (or the pseudogene TRBV3-2) to TRBJ2-7, with 10 bases that match TRBD2. Sample: PBMCs or T cells enriched from blood (not recorded which). The CDR3 nucleotides read TGTGCCAGCAGCCCTCGGGCTAGCGGGAGCTACGAGCAGTACTTC. The encoded protein is CASSPRASGSYEQYF.